Below, one TCR beta chain is given with its context. This specimen comes from a study of T cells in localized non-small cell lung cancer. This CDR3 has 14 residues. V shed 0 bases, J shed 10 bases, and the junction held 11 bases outside the gene matches. The V gene's germline CDR1 is GTSNPN and CDR2 SVGIG (reference sequence). Sequencing was performed with immunoSEQ multiplex PCR; in TCRdb, only in-frame clones are kept and a portion is missing. Among around 1,400 clones, approximately 20% were seen once, and the ten largest hold more than 15%. V and J are TRBV30 and TRBJ2-7; TRBD2 aligns across 8 bases. The material sequenced was lung tumor tissue, taken before any cancer treatment. The sequence was collected from a woman aged 35 to 70 with stage I lung adenocarcinoma. Here the CDR3 DNA reads TGTGCCTGGAGTGTACAGATAGGAGCGGGGGCCCAGTACTTC. Translated, it gives CAWSVQIGAGAQYF. Filled out from reference TRBV30 and TRBJ2-7, the complete variable domain reads SQTIHQWPATLVQPVGSPLSLECTVEGTSNPNLYWYRQAAGRGLQLLFYSVGIGQISSEVPQNLSASRPQDRQFILSSKKLLLSDSGFYLCAWSVQIGAGAQYFGPGTRLTVT.